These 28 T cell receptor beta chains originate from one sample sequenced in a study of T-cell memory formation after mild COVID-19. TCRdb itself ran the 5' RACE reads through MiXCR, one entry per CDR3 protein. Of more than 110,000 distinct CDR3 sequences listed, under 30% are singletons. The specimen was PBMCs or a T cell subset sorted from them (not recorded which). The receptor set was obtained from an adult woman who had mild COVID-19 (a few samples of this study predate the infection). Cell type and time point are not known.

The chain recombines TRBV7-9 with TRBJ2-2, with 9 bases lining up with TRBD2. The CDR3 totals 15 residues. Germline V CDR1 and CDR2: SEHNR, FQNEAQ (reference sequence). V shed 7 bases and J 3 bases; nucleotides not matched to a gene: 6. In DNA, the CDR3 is TGTGCCAGCACCCCTGGCGGGGGGGACACCGGGGAGCTGTTTTTT. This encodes CASTPGGGDTGELFF.

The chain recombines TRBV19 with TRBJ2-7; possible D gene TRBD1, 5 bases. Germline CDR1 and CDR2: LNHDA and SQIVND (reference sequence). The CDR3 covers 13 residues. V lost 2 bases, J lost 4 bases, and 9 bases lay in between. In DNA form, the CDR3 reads TGTGCCAGTAGTATACGGCAGGGTTACGAGCAGTACTTC. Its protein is CASSIRQGYEQYF. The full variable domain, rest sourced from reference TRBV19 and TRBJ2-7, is DGGITQSPKYLFRKEGQNVTLSCEQNLNHDAMYWYRQDPGQGLRLIYYSQIVNDFQKGDIAEGYSVSREKKESFPLTVTSAQKNPTAFYLCASSIRQGYEQYFGPGTRLTVT.

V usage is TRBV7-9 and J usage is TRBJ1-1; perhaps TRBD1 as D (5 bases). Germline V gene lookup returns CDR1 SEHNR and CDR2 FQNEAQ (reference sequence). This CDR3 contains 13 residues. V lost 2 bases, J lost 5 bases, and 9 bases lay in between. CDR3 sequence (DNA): TGTGCCAGCAGCTTATCAGGGCCTACTGAAGCTTTCTTT. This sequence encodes CASSLSGPTEAFF.

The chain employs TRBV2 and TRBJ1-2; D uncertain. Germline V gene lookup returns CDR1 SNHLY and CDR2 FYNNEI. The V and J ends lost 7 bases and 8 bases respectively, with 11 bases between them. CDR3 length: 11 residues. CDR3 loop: CASIKGSGYTF. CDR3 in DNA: TGTGCCAGCATCAAGGGAAGCGGCTACACCTTC.

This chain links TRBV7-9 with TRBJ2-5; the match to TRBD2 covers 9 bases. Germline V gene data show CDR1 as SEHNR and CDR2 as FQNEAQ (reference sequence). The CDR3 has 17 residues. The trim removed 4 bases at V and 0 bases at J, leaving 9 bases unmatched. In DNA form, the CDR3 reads TGTGCCAGCAGCTCCACGGCGGGAGGGTTTGACCAAGAGACCCAGTACTTC. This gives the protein CASSSTAGGFDQETQYF. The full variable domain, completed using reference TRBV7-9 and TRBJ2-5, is DTGVSQNPRHKITKRGQNVTFRCDPISEHNRLYWYRQTLGQGPEFLTYFQNEAQLEKSRLLSDRFSAERPKGSFSTLEIQRTEQGDSAMYLCASSSTAGGFDQETQYFGPGTRLLVL.

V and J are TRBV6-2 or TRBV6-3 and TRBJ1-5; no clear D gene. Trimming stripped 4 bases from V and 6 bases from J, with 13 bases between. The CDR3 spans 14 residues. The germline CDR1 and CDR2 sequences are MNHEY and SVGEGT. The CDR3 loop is CASSSHLLSQPQHF. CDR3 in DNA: TGTGCCAGCAGTTCCCACTTGCTTAGTCAGCCCCAGCATTTT.

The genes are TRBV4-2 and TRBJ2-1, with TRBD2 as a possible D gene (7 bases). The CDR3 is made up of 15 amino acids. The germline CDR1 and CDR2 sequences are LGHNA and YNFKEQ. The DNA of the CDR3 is TGTGCTTCGGGGAGGGGGGTTAGTTCCTACAATGAGCAGTTCTTC. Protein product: CASGRGVSSYNEQFF.

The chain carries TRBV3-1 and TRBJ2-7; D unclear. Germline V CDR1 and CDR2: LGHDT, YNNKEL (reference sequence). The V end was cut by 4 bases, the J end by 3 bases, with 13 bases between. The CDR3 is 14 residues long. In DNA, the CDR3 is TGTGCCAGCAGCCCCGCGCCGGGTGACTACGAGCAGTACTTC. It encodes CASSPAPGDYEQYF.

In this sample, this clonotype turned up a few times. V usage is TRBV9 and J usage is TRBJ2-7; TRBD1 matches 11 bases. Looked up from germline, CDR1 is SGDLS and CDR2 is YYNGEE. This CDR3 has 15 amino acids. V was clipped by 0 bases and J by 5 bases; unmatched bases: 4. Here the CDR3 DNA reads TGTGCCAGCAGCGTAGACGGGACAGGGGGTCACGAGCAGTACTTC. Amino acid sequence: CASSVDGTGGHEQYF.

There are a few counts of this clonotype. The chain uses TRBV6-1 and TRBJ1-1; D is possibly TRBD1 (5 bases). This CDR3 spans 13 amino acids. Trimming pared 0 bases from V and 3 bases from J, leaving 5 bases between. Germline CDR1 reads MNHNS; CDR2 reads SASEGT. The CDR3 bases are TGTGCCAGCAGTGAAGCGGGGCACACTGAAGCTTTCTTT. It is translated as CASSEAGHTEAFF.

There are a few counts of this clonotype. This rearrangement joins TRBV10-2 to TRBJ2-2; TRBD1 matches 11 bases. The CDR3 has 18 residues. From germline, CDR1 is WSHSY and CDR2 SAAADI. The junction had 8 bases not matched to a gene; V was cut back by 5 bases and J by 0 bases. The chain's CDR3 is CASSKYGQGATNTGELFF. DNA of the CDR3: TGCGCCAGCAGTAAATACGGACAGGGGGCGACGAACACCGGGGAGCTGTTTTTT.

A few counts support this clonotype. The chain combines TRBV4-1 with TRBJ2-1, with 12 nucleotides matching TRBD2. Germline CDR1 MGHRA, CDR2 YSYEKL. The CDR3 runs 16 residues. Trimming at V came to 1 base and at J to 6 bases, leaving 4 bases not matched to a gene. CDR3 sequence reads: CASSQVSTSGGNEQFF. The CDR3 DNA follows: TGCGCCAGCAGCCAAGTTTCGACTAGCGGGGGCAATGAGCAGTTCTTC.

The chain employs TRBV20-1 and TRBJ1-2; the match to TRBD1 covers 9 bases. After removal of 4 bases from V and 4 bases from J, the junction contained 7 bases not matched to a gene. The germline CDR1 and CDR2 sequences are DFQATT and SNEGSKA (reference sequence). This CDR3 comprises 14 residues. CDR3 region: CSATTGTGPYGYTF. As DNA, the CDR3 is TGCAGTGCTACAACCGGGACAGGGCCCTATGGCTACACCTTC.

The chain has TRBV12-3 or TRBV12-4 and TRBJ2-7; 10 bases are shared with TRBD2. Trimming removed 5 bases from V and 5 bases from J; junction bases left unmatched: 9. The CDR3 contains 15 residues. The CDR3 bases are TGTGCCAGCAGTCCTCCTAGCGGGAGAGATGACGAGCAGTACTTC. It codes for CASSPPSGRDDEQYF.

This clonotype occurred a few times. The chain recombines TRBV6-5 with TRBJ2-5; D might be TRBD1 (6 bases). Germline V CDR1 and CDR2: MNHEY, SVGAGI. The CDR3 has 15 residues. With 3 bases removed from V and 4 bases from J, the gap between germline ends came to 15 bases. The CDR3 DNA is TGTGCCAGCAGTTATGGTCAGGGGTGGGGAGAGACCCAGTACTTC. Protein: CASSYGQGWGETQYF.

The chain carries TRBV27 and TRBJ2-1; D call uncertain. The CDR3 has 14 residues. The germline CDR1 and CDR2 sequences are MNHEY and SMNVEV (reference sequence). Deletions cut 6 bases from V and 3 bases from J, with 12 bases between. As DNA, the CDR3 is TGTGCCAGCAGCCGCGAGGTCCTCTACAATGAGCAGTTCTTC. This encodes CASSREVLYNEQFF.

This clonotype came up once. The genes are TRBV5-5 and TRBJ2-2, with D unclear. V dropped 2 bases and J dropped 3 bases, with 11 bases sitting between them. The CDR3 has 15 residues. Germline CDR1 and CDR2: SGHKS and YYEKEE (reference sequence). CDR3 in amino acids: CASSLRVEYTGELFF. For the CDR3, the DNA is TGTGCCAGCAGCTTACGAGTGGAGTACACCGGGGAGCTGTTTTTT.

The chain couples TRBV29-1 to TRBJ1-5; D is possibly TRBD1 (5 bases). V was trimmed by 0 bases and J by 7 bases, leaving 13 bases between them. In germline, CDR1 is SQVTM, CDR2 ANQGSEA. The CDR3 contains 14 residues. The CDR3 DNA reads TGCAGCGTTGAAGATCCAGAAGGGGCCCAGCCCCAGCATTTT. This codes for CSVEDPEGAQPQHF.

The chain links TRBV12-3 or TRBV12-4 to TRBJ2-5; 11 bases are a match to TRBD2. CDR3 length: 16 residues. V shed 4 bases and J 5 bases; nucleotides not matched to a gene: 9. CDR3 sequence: CASSSRTSGLWETQYF. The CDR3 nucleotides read TGTGCCAGCAGTTCCCGGACTAGCGGGCTGTGGGAGACCCAGTACTTC.

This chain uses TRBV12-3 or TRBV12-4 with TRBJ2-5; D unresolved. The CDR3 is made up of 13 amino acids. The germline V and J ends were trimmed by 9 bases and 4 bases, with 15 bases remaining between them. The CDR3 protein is CASGWVDRETQYF. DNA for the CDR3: TGTGCCAGTGGTTGGGTGGATCGAGAGACCCAGTACTTC.

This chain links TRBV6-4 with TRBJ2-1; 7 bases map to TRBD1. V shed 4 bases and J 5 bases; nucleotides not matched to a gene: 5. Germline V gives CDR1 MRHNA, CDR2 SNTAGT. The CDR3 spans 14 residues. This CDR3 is CASSVGTDNNEQFF. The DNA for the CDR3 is TGTGCCAGCAGTGTGGGGACAGATAACAATGAGCAGTTCTTC.

CDR3: CASSTLAGIYNEQFF. The DNA for the CDR3 is TGTGCCAGCAGCACTTTAGCGGGAATCTACAATGAGCAGTTCTTC. The gene calls are TRBV28 and TRBJ2-1; 8 bases are shared with TRBD2. CDR1 is MDHEN and CDR2 is SYDVKM in the germline V gene. Trimming at V came to 6 bases and at J to 3 bases, leaving 7 bases not matched to a gene. The CDR3 runs to 15 residues.

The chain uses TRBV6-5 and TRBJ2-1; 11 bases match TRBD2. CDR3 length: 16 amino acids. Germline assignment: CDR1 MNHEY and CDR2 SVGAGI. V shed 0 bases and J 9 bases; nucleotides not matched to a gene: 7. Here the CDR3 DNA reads TGTGCCAGCAGTTACTCGATAGCGGGAGGGCCAGGTGAGCAGTTCTTC. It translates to CASSYSIAGGPGEQFF.

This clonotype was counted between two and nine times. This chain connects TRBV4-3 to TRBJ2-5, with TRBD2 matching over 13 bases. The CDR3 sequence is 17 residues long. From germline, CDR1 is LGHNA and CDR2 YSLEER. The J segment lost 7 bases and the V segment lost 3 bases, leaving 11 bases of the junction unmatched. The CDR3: CASSQDFWTSGGWTQYF. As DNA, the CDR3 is TGCGCCAGCAGCCAGGATTTTTGGACTAGCGGGGGTTGGACCCAGTACTTC.

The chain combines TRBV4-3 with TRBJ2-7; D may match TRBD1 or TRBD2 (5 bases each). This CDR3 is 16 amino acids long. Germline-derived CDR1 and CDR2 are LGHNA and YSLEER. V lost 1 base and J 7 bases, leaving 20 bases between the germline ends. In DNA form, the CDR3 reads TGCGCCAGCAGCCAAGCCCGGGACCCCCGGGTGTGGGAGCAGTACTTC. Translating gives CASSQARDPRVWEQYF.

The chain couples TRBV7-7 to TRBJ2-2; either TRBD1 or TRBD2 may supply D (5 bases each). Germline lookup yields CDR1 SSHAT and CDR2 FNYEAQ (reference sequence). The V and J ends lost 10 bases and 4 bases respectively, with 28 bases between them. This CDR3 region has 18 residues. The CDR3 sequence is CATHLLEGKAKGTGELFF. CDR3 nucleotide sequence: TGTGCCACCCACCTTCTTGAGGGGAAGGCAAAGGGCACCGGGGAGCTGTTTTTT.

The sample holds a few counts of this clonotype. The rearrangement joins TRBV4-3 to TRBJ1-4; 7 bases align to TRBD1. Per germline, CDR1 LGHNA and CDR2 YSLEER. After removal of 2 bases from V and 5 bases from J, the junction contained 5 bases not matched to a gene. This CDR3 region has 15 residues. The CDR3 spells CASSQTGVGNEKLFF. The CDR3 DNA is TGCGCCAGCAGCCAAACAGGGGTGGGAAATGAAAAACTGTTTTTT.

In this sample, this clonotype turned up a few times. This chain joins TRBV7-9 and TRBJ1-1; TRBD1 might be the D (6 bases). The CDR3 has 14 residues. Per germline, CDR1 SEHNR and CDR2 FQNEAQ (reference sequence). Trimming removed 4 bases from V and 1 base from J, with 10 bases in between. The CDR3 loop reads CASSSWTANTEAFF. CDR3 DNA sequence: TGTGCCAGCAGCTCATGGACAGCGAACACTGAAGCTTTCTTT.